Listed here are 22 T cell receptor beta chains from one sample, sequenced in a study of cytomegalovirus exposure and HLA in healthy donors. Researchers ran the PCR with 60 Vbeta and 13 Jbeta primers. Clones were read by immunoSEQ multiplex PCR, and TCRdb kept only the in-frame ones, dropping some. The sample includes roughly 240,000 clones, roughly 73% of them seen just once. Material: PBMCs. The receptor source for this set is a boy between 10 and 17 years old in good health and CMV-seronegative.

This chain connects TRBV27 to TRBJ2-5; 10 nucleotides agree with TRBD1. The J call may be faulty, since TRBJ2-7 better matches the DNA end. CDR1 and CDR2 (germline): MNHEY, SMNVEV (reference sequence). This CDR3 has 14 residues. The CDR3 is CASSSRQGANEQYF. The DNA for the CDR3 is TGTGCCAGCAGTTCACGACAGGGGGCCAACGAGCAGTACTTC.

The J gene is TRBJ1-2, the V gene TRBV28; D remains ambiguous. CDR3 length: 13 amino acids. Germline V gene data show CDR1 as MDHEN and CDR2 as SYDVKM. V was shortened by 6 bases and J by 8 bases, with 16 bases between the two germline ends. The CDR3 is CASSFGRSGGYTF. The CDR3, as DNA: TGTGCCAGCAGCTTCGGGAGGTCGGGGGGCTACACCTTC.

The genes are TRBV5-5 and TRBJ1-5; 7 bases map to TRBD1. J gave up 0 bases and V 4 bases, and 4 bases lay outside the gene matches. Germline V gene sequence: CDR1 SGHKS, CDR2 YYEKEE (reference sequence). This CDR3 comprises 15 residues. CDR3 DNA sequence: TGTGCCAGCAGCCCGGGACAGTATAGCAATCAGCCCCAGCATTTT. It yields the protein CASSPGQYSNQPQHF. Full variable domain (outside the CDR3, taken from reference TRBV5-5 and TRBJ1-5): DAGVTQSPTHLIKTRGQQVTLRCSPISGHKSVSWYQQVLGQGPQFIFQYYEKEERGRGNFPDRFSARQFPNYSSELNVNALLLGDSALYLCASSPGQYSNQPQHFGDGTRLSIL.

The chain couples TRBV5-1 to TRBJ2-5; possibly TRBD2 for D (5 bases). The V end lost 0 bases, the J end lost 12 bases, and 21 bases lay between the germline ends. In germline, CDR1 is SGHRS, CDR2 YFSETQ. CDR3 size: 15 residues. CDR3 sequence (DNA): TGCGCCAGCAGCTTGGCTGGTTGGCGGGCCACCCAAAAGTACTTC. It is translated as CASSLAGWRATQKYF. The whole variable domain, remainder taken from reference TRBV5-1 and TRBJ2-5, is KAGVTQTPRYLIKTRGQQVTLSCSPISGHRSVSWYQQTPGQGLQFLFEYFSETQRNKGNFPGRFSGRQFSNSRSEMNVSTLELGDSALYLCASSLAGWRATQKYFGPGTRLLVL.

The rearrangement links TRBV21-1 to TRBJ2-5; the table's TRBD1 call for D was not verified on the DNA. TRBV21-1 is an annotated pseudogene. There are 15 residues in the CDR3. The CDR3 reads CASSDKAQRQETQYF. The CDR3, as DNA: TGTGCCAGCAGCGACAAAGCCCAACGACAAGAGACCCAGTACTTC.

The chain joins TRBV7-9 to TRBJ2-1, with TRBD2 identical over 8 bases. J gave up 3 bases and V 0 bases, and 7 bases lay outside the gene matches. The CDR3 sequence is 17 residues long. Germline CDR1 is SEHNR and CDR2 is FQNEAQ (reference sequence). The CDR3 nucleotides are TGTGCCAGCAGCTTAGCGTTCGGGGGGGCTATCTACAATGAGCAGTTCTTC. It translates to CASSLAFGGAIYNEQFF.

The chain has TRBV5-4 and TRBJ1-2, with 8 bases fitting TRBD1. CDR1 and CDR2 from the germline V gene are SGHNT and YYREEE (reference sequence). This CDR3 comprises 12 residues. V gave up 1 base and J gave up 10 bases; unmatched junction bases: 3. CDR3 nucleotides: TGTGCCAGCAGCTTGCAGGGGGCGGACTACACCTTC. This translates into CASSLQGADYTF.

The chain joins TRBV5-4 to TRBJ2-7; no clear D. V was cut by 0 bases and J by 0 bases, with 7 bases left in between. CDR1 is SGHNT, CDR2 YYREEE, per germline (reference sequence). CDR3 length equals 14 residues. CDR3 sequence: CASSLDRSSYEQYF. CDR3 sequence (DNA): TGTGCCAGCAGCTTGGACAGAAGCTCCTACGAGCAGTACTTC.

This clone appeared a few times. The chain couples TRBV7-4 to TRBJ2-7; 10 positions match TRBD1. The CDR3 is 11 amino acids. The V gene's germline CDR1 is SGHVT and CDR2 SQSDAQ. V was clipped by 11 bases and J by 3 bases; unmatched bases: 1. CDR3 region: CAGDRGYEQYF. The CDR3 DNA is TGTGCCGGGGACAGGGGCTACGAGCAGTACTTC.

This chain joins TRBV13 and TRBJ2-1, with TRBD2 as a possible D gene (6 bases). Germline V gene lookup returns CDR1 PRHDT and CDR2 FYEKMQ (reference sequence). With 2 bases removed from V and 12 bases from J, the gap between germline ends came to 14 bases. This CDR3 region has 13 residues. The CDR3 DNA reads as TGTGCCAGCAGCTTAAGTCCTTCGGAGGGGCAGTTCTTC. As protein: CASSLSPSEGQFF.

The V call is TRBV19, the J call TRBJ1-2; 8 positions agree with TRBD1. The CDR3 covers 15 residues. Trimming cost V 6 bases and J 4 bases; bases outside gene matches: 10. Germline V gene sequence: CDR1 LNHDA, CDR2 SQIVND (reference sequence). For the CDR3, the DNA is TGTGCCAGTAGCACGGGACAGGTCCCCTTCTATGGCTACACCTTC. Its translation: CASSTGQVPFYGYTF.

The chain joins TRBV6-5 to TRBJ2-7; possibly TRBD2 for D (6 bases). This CDR3 spans 15 amino acids. With 0 bases removed from V and 4 bases from J, the gap between germline ends came to 13 bases. Germline CDR1 and CDR2: MNHEY and SVGAGI. CDR3 sequence: CASSYSGGVGYEQYF. The CDR3 DNA is TGTGCCAGCAGTTACTCGGGCGGGGTTGGATACGAGCAGTACTTC.

The chain joins TRBV4-2 to TRBJ1-2, with 9 bases matching TRBD1. J gave up 3 bases and V 0 bases, and 11 bases lay outside the gene matches. CDR3 length: 18 residues. The germline CDR1 and CDR2 sequences are LGHNA and YNFKEQ. The CDR3 sequence is CASSQEWRQGEGYYGYTF. In DNA form, the CDR3 reads TGTGCCAGCAGCCAAGAATGGAGACAGGGGGAGGGTTACTATGGCTACACCTTC.

The chain carries TRBV5-1 and TRBJ2-7, with 8 positions matching TRBD1. Per the germline V gene, CDR1 is SGHRS and CDR2 is YFSETQ. V shed 0 bases, J shed 7 bases, and the junction held 21 bases outside the gene matches. The CDR3 has 19 amino acids. CDR3 sequence reads: CASSLGWGDEGQGGGEQYF. CDR3 in DNA: TGCGCCAGCAGCTTGGGCTGGGGGGATGAAGGACAGGGAGGAGGAGAGCAGTACTTC.

The chain has TRBV11-2 and TRBJ2-1; 10 bases fit TRBD2. From germline, CDR1 is SGHAT and CDR2 FQNNGV. This CDR3 is built from 15 residues. V shed 1 base and J 9 bases; nucleotides not matched to a gene: 6. CDR3 residues: CASSLGPSGSFEQFF. The CDR3 DNA is TGTGCCAGCAGCTTAGGTCCTAGCGGGAGTTTTGAGCAGTTCTTC. The full variable domain, rest sourced from reference TRBV11-2 and TRBJ2-1, is EAGVAQSPRYKIIEKRQSVAFWCNPISGHATLYWYQQILGQGPKLLIQFQNNGVVDDSQLPKDRFSAERLKGVDSTLKIQPAKLEDSAVYLCASSLGPSGSFEQFFGPGTRLTVL.

CDR3 sequence reads: CASSYGLAGLDEQFF. The CDR3 DNA reads as TGTGCCAGCAGCTATGGACTAGCGGGGTTGGATGAGCAGTTCTTC. This chain links TRBV7-8 with TRBJ2-1; TRBD2 matches at 12 bases. Germline trimming cut 4 bases from V and 8 bases from J; bases unmatched to any gene: 6. The length of the CDR3 is 15 residues. CDR1 is SGHVS, CDR2 FQNEAQ, per germline.

This sequence joins TRBV6-4 and TRBJ2-4; TRBD1 agrees at 8 bases. The CDR3 has 14 residues. Looked up from germline, CDR1 is MRHNA and CDR2 is SNTAGT. V was pared by 3 bases and J by 8 bases, with 6 bases of the junction left unmatched. The DNA of the CDR3 is TGTGCCAGCAGTGAATCGACAGGGGCAGACATTCAGTACTTC. This translates into CASSESTGADIQYF.

The J gene is TRBJ1-3, the V gene TRBV2, with 9 bases that match TRBD1. With V trimmed by 4 bases and J by 4 bases, 8 bases remained unmatched. Germline CDR1 reads SNHLY; CDR2 reads FYNNEI. CDR3 size: 16 residues. CDR3 DNA: TGTGCCAGCAGTGCTCGAGGACAGGGGTCAGGAAACACCATATATTTT. It translates to CASSARGQGSGNTIYF.

The chain couples TRBV9 to TRBJ1-6; possibly TRBD1 for D (6 bases). The CDR3 is 13 amino acids. V was pared by 6 bases and J by 6 bases, with 10 bases between. Germline CDR1 reads SGDLS; CDR2 reads YYNGEE. CDR3 protein: CASNEDSNSPLHF. The CDR3 DNA follows: TGTGCCAGCAACGAGGACAGTAATTCACCCCTCCACTTT.

V and J are TRBV6-5 and TRBJ2-7, with TRBD1 as a possible D gene (5 bases). CDR3 length: 12 residues. Trimming left V 2 bases short and J 6 bases short, with 8 bases between. Germline loops: CDR1 MNHEY, CDR2 SVGAGI. CDR3 sequence: CASSYPRGEQYF. Here the CDR3 DNA reads TGTGCCAGCAGTTACCCAAGGGGCGAGCAGTACTTC.

The rearrangement links TRBV4-2 to TRBJ1-4; D not resolved. The CDR3 sequence is 14 residues long. CDR1 LGHNA and CDR2 YNFKEQ come from the germline V gene. V lost 1 base and J lost 5, with 8 bases in between. The CDR3 region has the DNA TGTGCCAGCAGCCAAGTTCCCCGGAATGAAAAACTGTTTTTT. Amino acid sequence: CASSQVPRNEKLFF.

The chain combines TRBV7-2 with TRBJ2-7, with D possibly TRBD1 on 5 matching bases. Germline-derived CDR1 and CDR2 are SGHTA and FQGNSA. This CDR3 has 13 amino acids. The ends were cut back, 1 base at V and 5 bases at J, with 9 bases in the middle. CDR3 loop: CASSLVPGNEQYF. The CDR3 DNA sequence: TGTGCCAGCAGCTTAGTACCAGGGAACGAGCAGTACTTC.